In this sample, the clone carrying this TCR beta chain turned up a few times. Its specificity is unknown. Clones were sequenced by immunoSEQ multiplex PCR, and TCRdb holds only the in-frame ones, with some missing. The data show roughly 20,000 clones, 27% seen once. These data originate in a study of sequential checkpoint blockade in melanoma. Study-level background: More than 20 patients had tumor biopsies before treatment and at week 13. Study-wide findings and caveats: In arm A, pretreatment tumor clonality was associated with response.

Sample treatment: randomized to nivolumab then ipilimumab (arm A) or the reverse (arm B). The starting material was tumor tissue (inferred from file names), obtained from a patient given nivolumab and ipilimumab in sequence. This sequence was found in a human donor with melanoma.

CDR3 sequence (DNA): TGTGCCAGCAGTGCTGGGGGACAGTCCTACGAGCAGTACTTC. It codes for CASSAGGQSYEQYF. The chain recombines TRBV2 with TRBJ2-7; the match to TRBD1 covers 7 bases. CDR3 length: 14 residues. V was clipped by 4 bases and J by 1 base; unmatched bases: 4. Germline CDR1 SNHLY, CDR2 FYNNEI.